This T cell receptor beta chain was sequenced in a study of vaccination effects on CD4 cells after COVID-19. Study context: Sampling occurred a median 72 days post second dose, range 14 to 241.

Culturing for approximately 10 days preceded CD4+ T cell isolation. Each participant was given two doses of one vaccine (BNT162b2 or mRNA-1273). At days 3 and 7, half of the medium was exchanged for IL-2 medium. Comment on this clone: Its antigen is still unknown.

The CDR3 consists of 14 residues. The germline gives CDR1 SNHLY, CDR2 FYNNEI. The V and J ends lost 10 bases and 1 base respectively, with 16 bases between them. The assay was immunoSEQ multiplex PCR, and TCRdb's table has in-frame clones only and misses some. Altogether some 60,000 clones are present, just under 80% being singletons, with the ten largest covering about 4.5%. The TCR was taken from a human donor who received a COVID-19 vaccine. Sample: CD4+ T cells from PBMCs cultured without peptide, taken after COVID-19 vaccination. The chain uses TRBV2 and TRBJ1-1; D ambiguous. CDR3 bases: TGTGCCACCAGAAATGTAGGCCGGAACACTGAAGCTTTCTTT. Translating gives CATRNVGRNTEAFF.